The rows below give T cell receptor beta chains drawn from one sample of a study of T cells in Graves' hyperthyroidism and ophthalmopathy. TCRdb re-called the multiplex PCR reads with MiXCR, one entry per CDR3 protein. In the table there are tens of thousands of distinct CDR3 sequences, roughly 46% of which are singletons. Material: blood. The origin of the receptors is a young woman with Graves' hyperthyroidism. Both conserved end residues are part of each CDR3. D genes are given only for firm matches. Size is omitted from some rows. Given values are once, few, many or a class for expanded clones.

>.|TRBV3-1|many|TRBJ1-5
TGTGCCAGCAGCCATGGACAGATCAATCAGCCCCAGCATTTT
CASSHGQINQPQHF
>.|TRBV25-1|medium-sized|TRBJ1-6
TGTGCCAGCAGTGAATTGTACGGACAGAATTCACCCCTCCACTTT
CASSELYGQNSPLHF
>.|TRBV5-1|.|TRBJ1-4
TGCGCCAGCAGCCCGGGGTCAGAAGGGGGAAAAACTGTTTTT
CASSPGSEGGKTVF
>TRBD2|TRBV5-4|many|TRBJ2-1
TGTGCCAGCAGCTCCCCGCGAATCGGGACTAGCGGAAATGAGCAGTTCTTC
CASSSPRIGTSGNEQFF
>.|TRBV7-2|medium-sized|TRBJ2-1
TGTGCCAGCAGCTTCGGGGGGCGCGACAATGAGCAGTTCTTC
CASSFGGRDNEQFF
>.|TRBV2|few|TRBJ1-1
TGTGCCAGCACCAACGGCGTTACTGGGGCTTTCTTT
CASTNGVTGAFF
>.|TRBV10-1|.|TRBJ2-5
TGCGCCAGCAGTGGGACCGAATTGGCGGGAGAGACCCAGTACTTC
CASSGTELAGETQYF
>.|TRBV20-1|medium-sized|TRBJ2-1
TGCAGTGCTCGGTTAAACCCCTACAATGAGCAGTTCTTC
CSARLNPYNEQFF
>TRBD1|TRBV9|medium-sized|TRBJ2-7
TGTGCCAGCAGCGCGCCGGGACAGGGTCCGTGGGAGCAGTACTTC
CASSAPGQGPWEQYF
>TRBD2|TRBV5-1|.|TRBJ2-7
TGCGCCAGCAGCTTGCCGGGGGGACGCACCTACGAGCAGTACTTC
CASSLPGGRTYEQYF
>TRBD2|TRBV11-2|many|TRBJ2-1
TGTGCCAGCAGCTCGAGTCGAGCGGGGGCTTCCTACAATGAGCAGTTCTTC
CASSSSRAGASYNEQFF
>.|TRBV12-3/TRBV12-4|.|TRBJ2-1
TGTGCCAGCAGCTTGTGGGGGCAGACAATTCACAATGAGCAGTTCTTC
CASSLWGQTIHNEQFF
>.|TRBV14|many|TRBJ1-5
TGTGCCAGCAGCCAAGATTGGGGCCAGCCCCAGCATTTT
CASSQDWGQPQHF
>TRBD1|TRBV2|once|TRBJ2-1
TGTGCCAGCAGTGAAGCGCAGGGGGAGGAGCAGTTCTTC
CASSEAQGEEQFF
>.|TRBV29-1|.|TRBJ1-2
TGCAGCCACGGGGGGGCGGATGGCTACACCTTC
CSHGGADGYTF
>.|TRBV3-1|many|TRBJ2-7
TGTGCCAGCAGCCATGAAAGGTCGAGCTTCTTC
CASSHERSSFF
>TRBD1|TRBV24-1|medium-sized|TRBJ2-3
TGTGCCACCAGTGATCCGGGACAGGCCCCTTCAGATACGCAGTATTTT
CATSDPGQAPSDTQYF
>.|TRBV30|many|TRBJ1-1
TGTGCCTGGAGTGGTGGTGCGGGCTCCGAAGCTTTCTTT
CAWSGGAGSEAFF
>.|TRBV7-9|many|TRBJ2-1
TGTGCCCTCAGCTTAAAACCCGGTGAGCAGTTCTTC
CALSLKPGEQFF
>.|TRBV5-1|many|TRBJ1-2
TGCGCCAGCAGCTCCGTGACAGAGAGCTATGGCTACACCTTC
CASSSVTESYGYTF
>.|TRBV29-1|many|TRBJ2-7
TGCAGCGTAGACAAGGACAGCGGAACCTACGAGCGGTACTTC
CSVDKDSGTYERYF
>TRBD1|TRBV2|medium-sized|TRBJ1-6
TGTGCCAGCAGTGTGCAAGAGGAAGGGGACAGGCCTTATAATTCACCCCTCCACTTT
CASSVQEEGDRPYNSPLHF
>.|TRBV10-3|.|TRBJ2-2
TGTGCCATCACCTTGACCCACGGGGAGCTGTTTTTT
CAITLTHGELFF